This is a list of T cell receptor beta chains from one sample in a study of graft-versus-host responses after intestinal transplantation. Profiling relied on immunoSEQ multiplex PCR, and the TCRdb table lists in-frame clones only, not all of them. The data contain about 64,000 clones, approximately 90% of them singletons. Their recognized antigens are unknown. Sequences were derived from unstimulated CD8+ T cells sorted from spleen or lymph node cells, sampled before transplant. These receptors were collected from a human donor who was the organ donor for an intestinal transplant. Both conserved end residues are part of each CDR3. The D gene is left open where the match is weak. Part of the rows lack a size; the others show once, few, many or a class for expanded clones.

size,D,V,J,DNA,CDR3
.,TRBD2,TRBV4-2,TRBJ2-7,TGTGCCAGCAGCCAAGATGTGGCGGGGGGGTCCTACGAGCAGTACTTC,CASSQDVAGGSYEQYF
.,TRBD2,TRBV19,TRBJ2-1,TGTGCCAGTAGCGGGGGGACTAGCGGGAGTGGCCTGTACAATGAGCAGTTCTTC,CASSGGTSGSGLYNEQFF
.,.,TRBV7-2,TRBJ2-3,TGTGCCAGCAGCCCTTTGAGCACAGATACGCAGTATTTT,CASSPLSTDTQYF
.,.,TRBV6-1,TRBJ2-5,TGTGCCAGCAGTGATTACAGGGACCAAGAGACCCAGTACTTC,CASSDYRDQETQYF
.,.,TRBV30,TRBJ1-2,TGTGCCTGGAGTGTCGGGCAGGGTGATGGCTACACCTTC,CAWSVGQGDGYTF
.,TRBD2,TRBV28,TRBJ2-7,TGTGCCAGCAGTTTAAGGGTTAGGGGGCTAGCGGGATCCTACGAGCAGTACTTC,CASSLRVRGLAGSYEQYF
once,.,TRBV29-1,TRBJ2-3,TGCAGCGTTGCTCCCGGACACTCATCCACAGATACGCAGTATTTT,CSVAPGHSSTDTQYF
.,TRBD2,TRBV10-3,TRBJ2-2,TGTGCCATCAAGGTTCGGGAGGCGGGTAAACCCGCGAACACCGGGGAGCTGTTTTTT,CAIKVREAGKPANTGELFF
once,.,TRBV4-3,TRBJ2-1,TGCGCCAGCCGGGGCGGGAACAACAATGAGCAGTTCTTC,CASRGGNNNEQFF
once,.,TRBV2,TRBJ2-7,TGTGCCAGCAGTGACGTGCTAACAGGGTACGAGCAGTACTTC,CASSDVLTGYEQYF
.,.,TRBV6-5,TRBJ2-1,TGTGCCAGCAGTTACCGGGCGGAAGGAGGGAATGAGCAGTTCTTC,CASSYRAEGGNEQFF
once,.,TRBV19,TRBJ2-7,TGTGCCAGTAGTATCGGATGGGCCAGCTCCTACGAGCAGTACTTC,CASSIGWASSYEQYF
.,.,TRBV10-3,TRBJ2-7,TGTGCCATCAGTGATATAGGGCTGGGGCACGAGCAGTACTTC,CAISDIGLGHEQYF
.,.,TRBV6-6,TRBJ2-3,TGTGCCAGCAGTTACTCAGGGGCGGATACGCAGTATTTT,CASSYSGADTQYF
.,.,TRBV27,TRBJ2-5,TGTGCCAGCAGCCGTCCCAGTTGGTTCCAAGAGACCCAGTACTTC,CASSRPSWFQETQYF
.,.,TRBV16,TRBJ1-2,TGTGCCAGCAGCCGATCACCGGGGACACCCTGGGGGTATGGCTACACCTTC,CASSRSPGTPWGYGYTF
.,.,TRBV30,TRBJ2-5,TGTGCCTGGAGGCAGGGAAGAGATGTGGAGACCCAGTACTTC,CAWRQGRDVETQYF
.,.,TRBV7-6,TRBJ2-3,TGTGCCAGCAGCTTAGCCCACGAGGGGACTAGCACAGATACGCAGTATTTT,CASSLAHEGTSTDTQYF
once,.,TRBV4-2,TRBJ2-7,TGTGCCAGCAGCCAAGACCCCGGGAGCTCCTACGAGCAGTACTTC,CASSQDPGSSYEQYF
.,.,TRBV7-9,TRBJ1-1,TGTGCCAGCAGCTGGGTTCAGGGCTACACTGAAGCTTTCTTT,CASSWVQGYTEAFF
.,TRBD1,TRBV9,TRBJ1-1,TGTGCCAGCAGCCCAACAGGGGGCACTGAAGCTTTCTTT,CASSPTGGTEAFF
.,.,TRBV28,TRBJ1-5,TGTGCCAGCAGTTCATTGAGGTGGGAGAGCAATCAGCCCCAGCATTTT,CASSSLRWESNQPQHF
.,.,TRBV10-2,TRBJ2-2,TGCGCCAGCAGTGAAAGGGGCCGGGAGCTGTTTTTT,CASSERGRELFF
.,TRBD2,TRBV13,TRBJ2-1,TGTGCCAGCAGCTTAGAAGGCGGGAGGGGGGCCCCTTACAATGAGCAGTTCTTC,CASSLEGGRGAPYNEQFF
.,TRBD1,TRBV25-1,TRBJ2-7,TGTGCCAGCAGTGTAAACAGGGGGCCCCACTACGAGCAGTACTTC,CASSVNRGPHYEQYF
once,TRBD1,TRBV11-2,TRBJ2-1,TGTGCCAGCAGCGTAGGGGACAGAGAGAGGGATGAGCAGTTCTTC,CASSVGDRERDEQFF
.,TRBD1,TRBV29-1,TRBJ1-3,TGCAGCGTTCTTCGGACAGGAGCCTCTGGAAACACCATATATTTT,CSVLRTGASGNTIYF
medium-sized,.,TRBV7-3,TRBJ2-7,TGTGCCAGCAGCTTCAGTCGGGGGAAGACCTACGAGCAGTACTTC,CASSFSRGKTYEQYF
.,.,TRBV27,TRBJ2-3,TGTGCCAGCAGTACCGTAGTACCCTGGCGGGCCAGCACAGATACGCAGTATTTT,CASSTVVPWRASTDTQYF
.,TRBD2,TRBV5-6,TRBJ2-5,TGTGCCAGCGGGCTAGCGGGAGAGACCCAGTACTTC,CASGLAGETQYF
.,TRBD2,TRBV4-1,TRBJ2-7,TGCGCCAGCAGCCAAGATCGGGGAGACCGGGGGGGTAAGACCTACGAGCAGTACTTC,CASSQDRGDRGGKTYEQYF
.,TRBD2,TRBV11-2,TRBJ2-7,TGTGCCAGCAGCTCCGGGACTAGCGGGATATCCTACGAGCAGTACTTC,CASSSGTSGISYEQYF
.,TRBD1,TRBV27,TRBJ2-7,TGTGCCAGCAGTTTCCGGACAGGGACCTACGAGCAGTACTTC,CASSFRTGTYEQYF
once,.,TRBV29-1,TRBJ1-2,TGCAGCGTCACCCCCCTCATGCCCGGGGGCTATGGCTACACCTTC,CSVTPLMPGGYGYTF
.,.,TRBV29-1,TRBJ2-5,TGCAGCGTTGTGGGGGACATCGATCGAGAGACCCAGTACTTC,CSVVGDIDRETQYF
.,.,TRBV7-8,TRBJ2-1,TGTGCCAGCAGCGTTACCCTGAGCTCCTACAATGAGCAGTTCTTC,CASSVTLSSYNEQFF
.,.,TRBV28,TRBJ2-3,TGTGCCAGCAGTTTTGCGGGATCAAGGGATACGCAGTATTTT,CASSFAGSRDTQYF
.,TRBD2,TRBV30,TRBJ2-3,TGTGCCTGGAGTGTGGCGGGAGTGGTAGATACGCAGTATTTT,CAWSVAGVVDTQYF
.,TRBD1,TRBV9,TRBJ2-7,TGTGCCAGCACTCCGGGACAGGGGGGCGAGCAGTACTTC,CASTPGQGGEQYF
.,.,TRBV7-9,TRBJ1-1,TGTGCCAGCACCCTCGGGGGGCCACTCACTGAAGCTTTCTTT,CASTLGGPLTEAFF
.,TRBD1,TRBV5-5,TRBJ1-5,TGTGCCAGCAGCTACGAACAGGGGTATCAGCCCCAGCATTTT,CASSYEQGYQPQHF
few,.,TRBV5-6,TRBJ2-7,TGTGCCAGCAGCCTGGCGGGACAGTATGTCGAGCAGTACTTC,CASSLAGQYVEQYF
.,TRBD1,TRBV28,TRBJ2-3,TGTGCCAGCAGTTTTCGGACAGGGGGATTAGATACGCAGTATTTT,CASSFRTGGLDTQYF
.,TRBD1,TRBV7-6,TRBJ1-1,TGTGCCAGCAGCCTACGGACAGGGGGCCGGACTGAAGCTTTCTTT,CASSLRTGGRTEAFF
.,TRBD1,TRBV30,TRBJ2-2,TGTGCCTGGACCGTGGGGACAGGGACCGGGGAGCTGTTTTTT,CAWTVGTGTGELFF
few,.,TRBV4-2,TRBJ1-2,TGTGCCAGCAGCCAAAGTTGGGGAGGTAGCTATGGCTACACCTTC,CASSQSWGGSYGYTF
.,TRBD2,TRBV27,TRBJ2-7,TGTGCCAGCTGTAGTAGCGGGAGCTACCCTACCTACGAGCAGTACTTC,CASCSSGSYPTYEQYF
.,TRBD1,TRBV23-1,TRBJ2-7,TGCGCCAGCAGTCAAATCGGACAGGACGCCAGCTTTCCCTACGAGCAGTACTTC,CASSQIGQDASFPYEQYF
once,TRBD2,TRBV6-5,TRBJ2-6,TGTGCCAGCAGTTATGGGGGGGGATCTGGGGCCAACGTCCTGACTTTC,CASSYGGGSGANVLTF
.,TRBD1,TRBV19,TRBJ1-2,TGTGCCAGTAGTATAGATCTCGGACAGGTCTATGGCTACACCTTC,CASSIDLGQVYGYTF
.,.,TRBV11-2,TRBJ1-1,TGTGCCAGCAGCTTAGTCTTCAACACTGAAGCTTTCTTT,CASSLVFNTEAFF
.,TRBD2,TRBV28,TRBJ2-3,TGTGCCAGCAGCCGCTTACGTACTAGCGGGAGTGTGGAAGATACGCAGTATTTT,CASSRLRTSGSVEDTQYF
.,.,TRBV10-3,TRBJ1-1,TGTGCCTTACAGGGCACATTGAACACTGAAGCTTTCTTT,CALQGTLNTEAFF
.,.,TRBV6-5,TRBJ2-5,TGTGCCAGCAGTCACGGGACTCAAGAGACCCAGTACTTC,CASSHGTQETQYF
.,TRBD2,TRBV18,TRBJ2-7,TGTGCCAGCTCACCACGATGGAGCGGGAGGAGCTCCTACGAGCAGTACTTC,CASSPRWSGRSSYEQYF
.,TRBD1,TRBV9,TRBJ2-3,TGTGCCAGCACCCAGCAGGGACAGCCGTCAGATACGCAGTATTTT,CASTQQGQPSDTQYF
.,.,TRBV27,TRBJ2-2,TGTGCCAGCAGTTTATGGCCCGGGGAGCTGTTTTTT,CASSLWPGELFF
.,.,TRBV7-9,TRBJ2-4,TGTGCCAGCAGCCCCTCCTTGACGGGAGCCAAAAACATTCAGTACTTC,CASSPSLTGAKNIQYF
.,.,TRBV9,TRBJ2-1,TGTGCCGGCGGTCGGTTCCGGAGTCGGTTCTTC,CAGGRFRSRFF
.,.,TRBV28,TRBJ1-5,TGTGCCAGCAGTTTTTTCCTAGGCAAACCCCAGCATTTT,CASSFFLGKPQHF